The rows below give T cell receptor beta chains drawn from one sample of a study of shared clonotypes between healthy human individuals. Measured with immunoSEQ multiplex PCR; TCRdb has only the in-frame clones, and not every one. Seen here are roughly 2.5 million clones, more than 80% observed once, and the top ten hold around 0.14%. The sequenced sample was naive CD4+ T cells sorted from blood. Source of these receptors: a man aged 18 to 30 in good health. The CDR3 runs from the conserved cysteine through the conserved F or W. The D gene is left open where the match is weak. Expanded clones get a size class; other rows say once, few or many, or leave the size out.

size	V	J	D	CDR3	DNA
-	TRBV10-1	TRBJ1-6	TRBD1	CASTTETGLSPLHF	TGCGCCAGCACTACAGAGACAGGGCTTTCACCCCTCCACTTT
-	TRBV11-2	TRBJ2-7	-	CASSFGGTSYEQYF	TGTGCCAGCAGCTTCGGCGGGACTTCCTACGAGCAGTACTTC
-	TRBV12-1	TRBJ2-5	-	CASSYRDSVQETQYF	TGTGCCAGCAGCTACAGGGACAGCGTCCAAGAGACCCAGTACTTC
-	TRBV7-3	TRBJ1-5	-	CASTPRTGAINSNQPQHF	TGTGCCAGCACCCCAAGGACGGGGGCCATCAATAGCAATCAGCCCCAGCATTTT
-	TRBV2	TRBJ2-2	-	CASSESFAGELFF	TGTGCCAGCAGTGAATCGTTCGCCGGGGAGCTGTTTTTT
-	TRBV9	TRBJ2-1	TRBD2	CASSTLAGGTYNEQFF	TGTGCCAGCAGCACCTTAGCGGGAGGGACATACAATGAGCAGTTCTTC
-	TRBV29-1	TRBJ2-7	TRBD2	CSAGTSGGQQYF	TGCAGCGCCGGGACTAGCGGGGGCCAGCAGTACTTC
-	TRBV28	TRBJ1-2	-	CASSTVGHYYGYTF	TGTGCCAGCTCAACCGTGGGACACTACTATGGCTACACCTTC
-	TRBV27	TRBJ1-5	-	CASSFAPPGPSNQPQHF	TGTGCCAGCAGTTTTGCCCCTCCGGGTCCGAGCAATCAGCCCCAGCATTTT
few	TRBV2	TRBJ1-1	-	CASSWDMSNTEAFF	TGTGCCAGCAGCTGGGACATGTCGAACACTGAAGCTTTCTTT
-	TRBV5-6	TRBJ2-1	-	CASSLVPTHLSSYNEQFF	TGTGCCAGCAGCTTGGTTCCTACACACCTTAGCTCCTACAATGAGCAGTTCTTC
-	TRBV5-1	TRBJ1-2	-	CASSLLGGEGGYTF	TGCGCCAGCAGCTTGCTTGGGGGGGAAGGAGGCTACACCTTC
-	TRBV6-6	TRBJ2-5	-	CASSYPRGREETQYF	TGTGCCAGCAGTTACCCGCGGGGACGGGAAGAGACCCAGTACTTC
-	TRBV30	TRBJ1-5	TRBD1	CAWSRQGSNQPQHF	TGTGCCTGGAGTCGACAGGGTAGCAATCAGCCCCAGCATTTT
-	TRBV2	TRBJ2-7	-	CASSDWGAGYEQYF	TGTGCCAGCAGTGACTGGGGGGCGGGATACGAGCAGTACTTC
-	TRBV5-6	TRBJ2-3	-	CASSMDRGDTQYF	TGTGCCAGCAGCATGGACAGAGGAGATACGCAGTATTTT
-	TRBV30	TRBJ1-1	-	CAWSVSLIQNTEAFF	TGTGCCTGGAGTGTCTCCCTCATCCAGAACACTGAAGCTTTCTTT
-	TRBV2	TRBJ1-5	-	CASSTQGNQPQHF	TGTGCCAGCAGTACTCAGGGGAATCAGCCCCAGCATTTT
-	TRBV5-1	TRBJ1-4	-	CASSAGGMGANEKLFF	TGCGCCAGCAGCGCCGGAGGGATGGGGGCTAATGAAAAACTGTTTTTT
once	TRBV5-1	TRBJ2-1	-	CASSLRDAQFF	TGCGCCAGCAGCTTGCGCGATGCTCAGTTCTTC
-	TRBV7-9	TRBJ2-5	TRBD2	CASSSRLAGGQETQYF	TGTGCCAGCAGCTCCAGACTAGCGGGAGGGCAAGAGACCCAGTACTTC
-	TRBV6-6	TRBJ2-7	-	CASRRTASYEQYF	TGTGCCAGCAGGAGGACAGCCTCCTACGAGCAGTACTTC
once	TRBV9	TRBJ1-6	TRBD1	CASSVNGQGDNSPLHF	TGTGCCAGCAGCGTAAACGGACAGGGTGACAATTCACCCCTCCACTTT
-	TRBV5-1	TRBJ1-3	-	CASSLGSSSGNTIYF	TGCGCCAGCAGCTTGGGTTCCAGCTCTGGAAACACCATATATTTT
-	TRBV10-3	TRBJ2-6	-	CAIQDSGANVLTF	TGTGCCATACAGGATTCTGGGGCCAACGTCCTGACTTTC
-	TRBV27	TRBJ1-6	TRBD1	CASSPPGQSPLHF	TGTGCCAGCAGTCCACCGGGACAGTCACCCCTCCACTTT
-	TRBV11-2	TRBJ1-5	-	CASSPGARQPQHF	TGTGCCAGCAGCCCCGGCGCCCGGCAGCCCCAGCATTTT
-	TRBV23-1	TRBJ1-4	-	CASSQGGHEKLFF	TGCGCCAGCAGTCAAGGGGGGCATGAAAAACTGTTTTTT
-	TRBV6-6	TRBJ2-3	-	CASSYSTGTSTDTQYF	TGTGCCAGCAGTTACTCTACAGGTACTAGCACAGATACGCAGTATTTT
-	TRBV7-2	TRBJ1-2	-	CASRGLYYGYTF	TGTGCCAGCAGGGGGCTATACTATGGCTACACCTTC
-	TRBV4-2	TRBJ2-2	-	CASSQEGQGGELFF	TGTGCCAGCAGCCAAGAGGGCCAGGGCGGGGAGCTGTTTTTT
-	TRBV6-6	TRBJ1-2	-	CASSYDTGVYGYTF	TGTGCCAGCAGTTACGATACAGGCGTCTATGGCTACACCTTC
-	TRBV27	TRBJ1-1	TRBD1	CASRGTGGAGAFF	TGTGCCAGCAGAGGGACAGGGGGCGCGGGGGCTTTCTTT
-	TRBV5-6	TRBJ1-4	-	CASSLTSNNEKLFF	TGTGCCAGCAGCTTGACCAGTAATAATGAAAAACTGTTTTTT
-	TRBV10-3	TRBJ1-2	TRBD1	CAISSTGGDYGYTF	TGTGCCATCAGCTCGACAGGGGGCGACTATGGCTACACCTTC
-	TRBV7-2	TRBJ2-7	-	CASSFTGIEQYF	TGTGCCAGCAGCTTCACAGGGATCGAGCAGTACTTC
-	TRBV30	TRBJ1-1	-	CAGGGGPMNTEAFF	TGTGCCGGGGGCGGGGGTCCTATGAACACTGAAGCTTTCTTT
-	TRBV30	TRBJ2-2	-	CAWSVQRTFPNTGELFF	TGTGCCTGGAGTGTACAGCGGACGTTCCCAAACACCGGGGAGCTGTTTTTT
-	TRBV4-1	TRBJ2-5	-	CASSQEWLGGETQYF	TGCGCCAGCAGCCAAGAATGGTTAGGAGGAGAGACCCAGTACTTC
-	TRBV5-6	TRBJ1-3	-	CASSYGGSRVTIYF	TGTGCCAGCAGCTACGGCGGGTCAAGAGTCACCATATATTTT
-	TRBV11-2	TRBJ2-7	TRBD1	CASSSLTGNPYEQYF	TGTGCCAGCAGCTCCCTGACAGGGAATCCCTACGAGCAGTACTTC
-	TRBV27	TRBJ2-7	-	CASSSQGIPSYEQYF	TGTGCCAGCAGTTCCCAAGGGATCCCCTCCTACGAGCAGTACTTC
-	TRBV5-4	TRBJ1-4	-	CASSLGGAVGTEKLFF	TGTGCCAGCAGCTTAGGAGGGGCGGTGGGCACAGAAAAACTGTTTTTT
-	TRBV6-1	TRBJ1-1	-	CATSVKGVGNTEAFF	TGTGCCACTAGTGTCAAAGGTGTGGGGAACACTGAAGCTTTCTTT